Below are 23 T cell receptor beta chains sequenced from a single sample in a study of OX40 agonist ivuxolimab in advanced cancers. The library came from the immunoSEQ multiplex PCR assay. This is the immuneACCESS table as TCRdb keeps it, with only in-frame sequences that have V and J called. A part of the clones is gone; compared with another copy, unresolved V genes explain less than half, and the rest is unexplained. In all, the sample holds 83,000 or so clones, and less than 85% of those were seen once. Around 7.8% of the sample rests with the top ten. Here the sequenced sample was CD4+ or CD8+ T cells sorted from blood, taken in a trial of the OX40 agonist ivuxolimab. These receptors all come from an adult with an advanced solid tumor such as melanoma, head and neck, liver or kidney cancer.

The chain uses TRBV19 and TRBJ1-4; 11 nucleotides match TRBD1. Germline values: CDR1 LNHDA, CDR2 SQIVND (reference sequence). V shed 4 bases and J 2 bases; nucleotides not matched to a gene: 6. This CDR3 contains 17 residues. CDR3: CASSTGTGGLTNEKLFF. As DNA, the CDR3 is TGTGCCAGTAGTACCGGGACAGGGGGTCTGACTAATGAAAAACTGTTTTTT.

This sequence joins TRBV11-2 and TRBJ2-1, with a possible D match to TRBD2 (6 bases). V dropped 5 bases and J dropped 6 bases, with 17 bases sitting between them. Germline V gives CDR1 SGHAT, CDR2 FQNNGV. The CDR3 has 15 amino acids. The CDR3 is CASSPTPLRGNEQFF. CDR3 nucleotide sequence: TGTGCCAGCAGCCCCACGCCCCTGCGGGGCAATGAGCAGTTCTTC. The full variable domain, rest sourced from reference TRBV11-2 and TRBJ2-1, is EAGVAQSPRYKIIEKRQSVAFWCNPISGHATLYWYQQILGQGPKLLIQFQNNGVVDDSQLPKDRFSAERLKGVDSTLKIQPAKLEDSAVYLCASSPTPLRGNEQFFGPGTRLTVL.

The rearrangement joins TRBV2 to TRBJ1-1; D remains ambiguous. The CDR3 has 17 residues. CDR1 is SNHLY and CDR2 is FYNNEI in the germline V gene. V was shortened by 6 bases and J by 2 bases, with 22 bases between the two germline ends. CDR3 sequence (DNA): TGTGCCAGCAGGCAAAACCTGCCGGGGATCCTCAACACTGAAGCTTTCTTT. Protein: CASRQNLPGILNTEAFF.

A note on this clone: Other DNA sequences in the same sample also yield this CDR3. The V and J genes are TRBV11-3 and TRBJ2-7; no clear D gene. Trimming pared 4 bases from V and 4 bases from J, leaving 5 bases between. The germline V gene has CDR1 SGHNT and CDR2 YENEEA. CDR3 length: 11 residues. The CDR3 DNA reads TGTGCCAGCAGCTCTTTATACGAGCAGTACTTC. Protein sequence: CASSSLYEQYF.

This clone was counted a few times. This chain uses TRBV19 with TRBJ2-1; 8 bases align to TRBD2. The CDR3 totals 15 residues. Germline V gives CDR1 LNHDA, CDR2 SQIVND (reference sequence). With V trimmed by 3 bases and J by 1 base, 2 bases remained unmatched. The CDR3 region is CASSITGGSYNEQFF. CDR3 DNA sequence: TGTGCCAGTAGTATCACGGGAGGGTCCTACAATGAGCAGTTCTTC. Drawing the rest from reference TRBV19 and TRBJ2-1, the complete variable domain is DGGITQSPKYLFRKEGQNVTLSCEQNLNHDAMYWYRQDPGQGLRLIYYSQIVNDFQKGDIAEGYSVSREKKESFPLTVTSAQKNPTAFYLCASSITGGSYNEQFFGPGTRLTVL.

The chain employs TRBV10-3 and TRBJ1-6; TRBD1 aligns across 7 bases. The CDR3 contains 17 residues. Germline assignment: CDR1 ENHRY and CDR2 SYGVKD. Trimming removed 5 bases from V and 0 bases from J; junction bases left unmatched: 7. DNA of the CDR3: TGTGCCATCAGTTCTGGACAGGCAAACTCCTATAATTCACCCCTCCACTTT. This translates into CAISSGQANSYNSPLHF.

V is TRBV30 and J is TRBJ2-3; 7 nucleotides match TRBD2. From germline, CDR1 is GTSNPN and CDR2 SVGIG (reference sequence). This CDR3 has 13 residues. V was pared by 8 bases and J by 6 bases, with 11 bases of the junction left unmatched. Here the CDR3 reads CAQHLKGGDTQYF. CDR3 nucleotide sequence: TGTGCCCAACACCTGAAGGGAGGGGATACGCAGTATTTT.

V is TRBV4-2 and J is TRBJ2-7; 7 positions agree with TRBD2. V dropped 3 bases and J dropped 4; count of bases not matched to a gene: 6. This CDR3 spans 14 amino acids. The germline gives CDR1 LGHNA, CDR2 YNFKEQ. In DNA form, the CDR3 reads TGTGCCAGCAGCCACCCTGGGACTAATTACGAGCAGTACTTC. Translating gives CASSHPGTNYEQYF.

The chain joins TRBV2 to TRBJ2-5; the D gene is possibly TRBD1 (6 bases). Judging by the DNA end, TRBJ2-7 fits better; the J call may be wrong. The CDR3 has 13 amino acids. Germline CDR1 and CDR2: SNHLY and FYNNEI. The CDR3 sequence: CASSSADRNEQYF. In DNA, the CDR3 is TGTGCCAGCAGCTCAGCGGACAGAAACGAGCAGTACTTC.

This chain uses TRBV7-2 with TRBJ2-7; TRBD1 matches 8 bases. CDR3 length: 15 residues. V lost 2 bases, J lost 6 bases, and 9 bases stayed unmatched. Germline V gene lookup returns CDR1 SGHTA and CDR2 FQGNSA. CDR3 amino acids: CASSLRTGIRSEQYF. The CDR3 nucleotides read TGTGCCAGCAGCTTAAGGACAGGGATTCGGAGCGAGCAGTACTTC.

Only one count was recorded for this clone. The V call is TRBV6-5, the J call TRBJ1-1; a possible D gene is TRBD1 (5 bases). Trimming took off 6 bases at V and 3 bases at J, with 17 bases between the two ends. Germline-derived CDR1 and CDR2 are MNHEY and SVGAGI. The CDR3 extends over 15 amino acids. DNA for the CDR3: TGTGCCAGCAGCCCAAGTATCGGGACCGACACTGAAGCTTTCTTT. The encoded protein is CASSPSIGTDTEAFF.

The chain has TRBV6-1 and TRBJ2-7, with D possibly matching TRBD2 (5 bases). The CDR3 extends over 12 amino acids. The V end lost 8 bases, the J end lost 4 bases, and 12 bases lay between the germline ends. Germline V lookup: CDR1 MNHNS, CDR2 SASEGT. The CDR3 is CASGRGGYEQYF. CDR3 DNA sequence: TGTGCCAGCGGCCGAGGAGGTTACGAGCAGTACTTC.

V is TRBV5-4 and J is TRBJ1-3; D is ambiguous. Germline CDR1 SGHNT, CDR2 YYREEE (reference sequence). V lost 5 bases to trimming and J lost 0 bases, with 9 bases between them. The CDR3 loop spans 14 amino acids. The CDR3 region has the DNA TGTGCCAGCAGTTACGCCGTCTCTGGAAACACCATATATTTT. Protein sequence: CASSYAVSGNTIYF.

The gene calls are TRBV7-2 and TRBJ1-5, with D possibly TRBD1 on 5 matching bases. CDR3 length: 15 residues. Trimming took 3 bases from V and 6 from J, leaving 15 bases between them. Germline CDR1 reads SGHTA; CDR2 reads FQGNSA. The CDR3 spells CASSFQGIQAQPQHF. The DNA for the CDR3 is TGTGCCAGCAGCTTTCAGGGAATCCAGGCTCAGCCCCAGCATTTT.

In this sample, this clone turned up once. The genes are TRBV7-3 and TRBJ2-5; D ambiguous. Germline CDR1 SGHTA, CDR2 FQGTGA. The CDR3 extends over 13 amino acids. V was pared by 0 bases and J by 4 bases, with 6 bases between. The CDR3 region is CASSLTWGETQYF. The CDR3 nucleotides are TGTGCCAGCAGCTTAACGTGGGGAGAGACCCAGTACTTC. Supplemented by reference TRBV7-3 and TRBJ2-5, the full variable domain reads GAGVSQTPSNKVTEKGKYVELRCDPISGHTALYWYRQSLGQGPEFLIYFQGTGAADDSGLPNDRFFAVRPEGSVSTLKIQRTERGDSAVYLCASSLTWGETQYFGPGTRLLVL.

The chain combines TRBV4-1 with TRBJ2-1; D call uncertain. The germline gives CDR1 MGHRA, CDR2 YSYEKL. The CDR3 sequence is 15 residues long. Deletions cut 0 bases from V and 2 bases from J, with 8 bases between. The CDR3 DNA is TGCGCCAGCAGCCAAGAGGGCGGTCCCTACAATGAGCAGTTCTTC. It encodes CASSQEGGPYNEQFF.

CDR3 nucleotides: TGTGCCAGCAGCAAACCGACCCGGGACAGGGGGAACTATGGCTACACCTTC. Its protein product is CASSKPTRDRGNYGYTF. This chain uses TRBV21-1 with TRBJ1-2; the table calls TRBD1, which could not be checked here. TRBV21-1 is a pseudogene locus. The CDR3 runs to 17 residues.

Details on this clone: In the same sample, other DNA sequences code for this CDR3. The chain combines TRBV5-6 with TRBJ1-2; the match to TRBD1 covers 9 bases. Germline values: CDR1 SGHDT, CDR2 YYEEEE. The CDR3 consists of 17 residues. Trimming cost V 3 bases and J 6 bases; bases outside gene matches: 15. The CDR3 coding sequence is TGTGCCAGCAGCTCAGGTTTACAGGGGGCGGGTGGGGATGGCTACACCTTC. Residues: CASSSGLQGAGGDGYTF.

This chain connects TRBV11-2 to TRBJ1-2; D gene uncertain. CDR3 length equals 10 residues. Trimming took 2 bases from V and 9 from J, leaving 4 bases between them. The germline CDR1 and CDR2 sequences are SGHAT and FQNNGV. DNA of the CDR3: TGTGCCAGCAGCTTAAAGCGCTACACCTTC. Protein product: CASSLKRYTF.

The rearrangement joins TRBV7-3 to TRBJ2-3; D is unresolved. Trimming removed 5 bases at V and 4 bases at J, with 16 bases between. The CDR3 sequence is 15 residues long. Germline lookup yields CDR1 SGHTA and CDR2 FQGTGA. CDR3 residues: CASSPSGSLADTQYF. DNA of the CDR3: TGTGCCAGCAGCCCCTCCGGTTCCCTGGCAGATACGCAGTATTTT.

This clone is medium-sized in the sample. The chain is built from TRBV5-8 and TRBJ1-6; 9 bases fit TRBD1. The CDR3 loop spans 18 amino acids. The germline V gene encodes CDR1 SGHTS and CDR2 YDEGEE. The V gene end was trimmed by 4 bases and the J gene end by 4 bases; junction bases not matched to a gene: 12. CDR3 nucleotide sequence: TGTGCCAGCAGCCCGTGGACAACAGGGGGCCGGTATAATTCACCCCTCCACTTT. Translating it yields CASSPWTTGGRYNSPLHF.

The genes are TRBV11-2 and TRBJ1-1; no clear D. CDR3 length: 14 amino acids. Trimming removed 5 bases from V and 0 bases from J, with 10 bases in between. Germline V gene sequence: CDR1 SGHAT, CDR2 FQNNGV. Here the CDR3 DNA reads TGTGCCAGCAGCCCATCAGAGCTGAACACTGAAGCTTTCTTT. Protein product: CASSPSELNTEAFF.

This chain uses TRBV9 with TRBJ1-2; D ambiguous. Germline CDR1 reads SGDLS; CDR2 reads YYNGEE. The V gene lost 0 bases and the J gene lost 7 bases, with 7 bases spanning the gap. This CDR3 is 12 amino acids long. CDR3: CASSVGNGGYTF. The CDR3 DNA sequence: TGTGCCAGCAGCGTAGGTAACGGTGGCTACACCTTC.